This TCR beta chain emerged from a study of spatial heterogeneity in lung cancer. Study-wide background: Detection consistently yielded more beta chains than alpha chains.

TCRdb independently ran MiXCR on the 5' RACE reads; one entry per CDR3 protein. This table has fewer than 9,500 distinct CDR3 sequences, approximately 7.6% appearing once. Time point noted: sample taken at primary tumor resection. The donors were 65 to 85 patients with non-small cell lung cancer that was early-stage and untreated. Note on this clonotype: Its antigen remains unknown.

Study-wide points: Higher tumor mutation counts went along with higher counts of expanded intratumoral alpha and beta TCRs. Counts for ubiquitous and regional expanded TCRs went along with ubiquitous and regional nonsynonymous mutations, respectively.

Trimming took off 4 bases at V and 3 bases at J, with 9 bases between the two ends. Germline V gene lookup returns CDR1 MNHNS and CDR2 SASEGT. CDR3 length: 13 amino acids. The J gene is TRBJ1-2, the V gene TRBV6-1, with D perhaps matching TRBD1 (6 bases). This specimen was lung tumor tissue, taken at surgery. This sequence originates from a male donor with early-stage non-small cell lung cancer. The CDR3 coding sequence is TGTGCCAGCAGTGTGGACAGTCACTATGGCTACACCTTC. This codes for CASSVDSHYGYTF.